Here is one TCR beta chain with its context. This sample is drawn from a study of T cells in tumors after PD-1 blockade. Study context: Daily vismodegib 150 mg continued in a subset of anti-PD-1-treated patients.

Tumor or blood genomic DNA was sequenced, with inputs of roughly 550 ng to 6,500 ng. CDR1 SGHAT and CDR2 FQDESV come from the germline V gene (reference sequence). Trimming took 3 bases from V and 1 from J, leaving 10 bases between them. The CDR3 covers 14 residues. TCRdb keeps only in-frame clones here, not all; method: immunoSEQ multiplex PCR. This table holds approximately 47,000 clones, 70% to 85% found once. This sequence originates from a human donor with advanced basal cell or squamous cell carcinoma (not recorded which). The sample here was PBMCs, taken before anti-PD-1 therapy. The chain uses TRBV11-1 and TRBJ2-7, with a weak D call TRBD1 (6 bases). CDR3 bases: TGTGCCAGCAGCTTGACAGGATTATCCTACGAGCAGTACTTC. It yields the protein CASSLTGLSYEQYF.